A single TCR beta chain is shown here with its context. Its specificity is not known. TCRdb passed the reads through MiXCR, listing each CDR3 protein once. The sample contains around 770,000 distinct CDR3 sequences, 25% to 35% of which appear only once. This sample stems from a study of T cell repertoires in cytomegalovirus infection. The TCR was taken from a human donor in good health (CMV status not recorded). Some clones in this sample may be carry-over from other donors' samples. The sample was cultured CD8+ T cells from PBMCs, taken from culture after CMV antigen stimulation.

DNA for the CDR3: TGTGCCAGCAGTGGGGGGCGAAGTGGCTACACCTTC. This codes for CASSGGRSGYTF. The J gene is TRBJ1-2, the V gene TRBV28, with D possibly being TRBD1 (6 bases). The germline V gene has CDR1 MDHEN and CDR2 SYDVKM. The length of the CDR3 is 12 residues. V lost 5 bases and J lost 7, with 11 bases in between.